The rows below give T cell receptor beta chains drawn from one sample of a study of OX40 agonist ivuxolimab in advanced cancers. Profiled with immunoSEQ multiplex PCR; TCRdb holds only in-frame clones, not every one. The sample has some 70,000 clones; 91% are singletons. Material: CD4+ or CD8+ T cells sorted from blood, obtained in a trial of the OX40 agonist ivuxolimab. Source of these receptors: an adult with an advanced solid tumor such as melanoma, head and neck, liver or kidney cancer. The CDR3 runs from the conserved cysteine through the conserved F or W. The D gene is left open where the match is weak. The size field is filled for only some rows; it gives once, few, many or a size class.

>.|TRBV29-1|TRBD1|TRBJ2-4
CSVEEPGQSGIQYF
TGCAGCGTTGAAGAGCCGGGACAGTCGGGCATTCAGTACTTC
>.|TRBV15|TRBD2|TRBJ2-5
CATSRGLAGEETQYF
TGTGCCACCAGCAGAGGGCTAGCGGGAGAAGAGACCCAGTACTTC
>.|TRBV19|.|TRBJ2-5
CASSAWVEFGAEIQETQYF
TGTGCCAGTAGCGCTTGGGTAGAATTTGGGGCCGAGATTCAAGAGACCCAGTACTTC
>.|TRBV6-5|.|TRBJ1-1
CASSYSRDTEAFF
TGTGCCAGCAGTTACTCCAGGGACACTGAAGCTTTCTTT
>.|TRBV25-1|TRBD1|TRBJ2-2
CASSGQGRTGELFF
TGTGCCAGCAGTGGACAGGGCCGAACCGGGGAGCTGTTTTTT
>.|TRBV25-1|.|TRBJ2-6
CASSEYGTTASGANVLTF
TGTGCCAGCAGTGAATATGGGACGACCGCATCTGGGGCCAACGTCCTGACTTTC
>once|TRBV15|TRBD1|TRBJ2-1
CATSRDLTGQGTGNEQFF
TGTGCCACCAGCAGAGATCTGACTGGACAGGGGACGGGGAATGAGCAGTTCTTC
>.|TRBV6-4|.|TRBJ2-1
CASSVSFSYNEQFF
TGTGCCAGCAGTGTGAGCTTTTCCTACAATGAGCAGTTCTTC
>.|TRBV4-2|TRBD2|TRBJ2-7
CASSIRTSGRDEQYF
TGTGCCAGCAGCATCCGGACTAGCGGGAGGGACGAGCAGTACTTC
>.|TRBV7-9|.|TRBJ2-1
CASSYPTVINEQFF
TGTGCCAGCAGCTACCCGACAGTAATCAATGAGCAGTTCTTC
>.|TRBV7-2|.|TRBJ1-5
CASSLGRDRPQHF
TGTGCCAGCAGCTTGGGCAGGGATCGACCCCAGCATTTT
>.|TRBV5-6|.|TRBJ1-1
CASRGRGNTEAFF
TGTGCCAGCAGGGGGCGAGGGAACACTGAAGCTTTCTTT
>.|TRBV7-8|.|TRBJ1-5
CASSQQGVAINQPQHF
TGTGCCAGCAGCCAACAGGGAGTGGCGATAAATCAGCCCCAGCATTTT
>.|TRBV10-2|.|TRBJ2-2
CASSLSTGELFF
TGCGCCAGCAGCCTGTCCACCGGGGAGCTGTTTTTT
>.|TRBV10-3|.|TRBJ2-2
CAISLGLGTGELFF
TGTGCCATCAGTCTGGGGTTAGGGACCGGGGAGCTGTTTTTT
>.|TRBV11-3|TRBD1|TRBJ2-6
CASSSRGPGANVLTF
TGTGCCAGCAGCTCCAGGGGGCCTGGGGCCAACGTCCTGACTTTC
>once|TRBV28|TRBD1|TRBJ2-7
CASSLRGQDYEQYF
TGTGCCAGCAGTTTGCGAGGACAGGACTACGAGCAGTACTTC
>once|TRBV10-3|.|TRBJ2-7
CACSSGYEQYF
TGTGCCTGCAGTAGTGGGTACGAGCAGTACTTC
>.|TRBV5-1|.|TRBJ2-7
CASSLVTASSSYEQYF
TGCGCCAGCAGCTTGGTTACGGCGTCAAGCTCCTACGAGCAGTACTTC
>few|TRBV9|TRBD1|TRBJ1-1
CASSAGTVNTEAFF
TGTGCCAGCAGCGCCGGGACAGTGAACACTGAAGCTTTCTTT
>once|TRBV6-6|.|TRBJ1-4
CASSYRRTTTNEKLFF
TGTGCCAGCAGTTACCGAAGGACCACAACTAATGAAAAACTGTTTTTT
>.|TRBV6-1|.|TRBJ1-1
CASSNTLNTEAFF
TGTGCCAGCAGTAATACCTTGAACACTGAAGCTTTCTTT